Below, one T cell receptor (beta chain) is given with its context. Its antigen is undetermined. Obtained from alopecia areata patients were lesional scalp punch biopsies along with peripheral blood. The source of the sample is a study of CD8+ T cells in alopecia areata. As for the study in general: Oral tofacitinib, 5 to 10 mg twice daily, was given in an open-label trial. Dosing spanned 6 to 18 months on tofacitinib, then 6 months off drug.

The CDR3 is 16 residues long. Between the trimmed V and J ends, which lost 2 bases and 1 base, there was a span of 15 bases. CDR1 is SGHDT, CDR2 YYEEEE, per germline. RNA was extracted and reverse transcribed into cDNA as the sequencing template. Sequencing used immunoSEQ multiplex PCR; TCRdb keeps in-frame clones, though not all of them. The sample records about 11,000 clones, approximately 60% being singletons. Whole-study findings and limits: Mice showed clearer TCR sharing than patients did, a gap that was possibly HLA-related. Elevated clonality characterized lesional scalp relative to normal scalp, particularly in alopecia totalis/universalis.

The chain is built from TRBV5-6 and TRBJ1-1; D is ambiguous. The sequence was collected from a human donor with alopecia areata. Sequencing was carried out using skin. The CDR3 loop is CASSFAVRLRNTEAFF. The CDR3 DNA follows: TGTGCCAGCAGCTTCGCTGTAAGACTTAGGAACACTGAAGCTTTCTTT.